These T cell receptor beta chains were read from a single sample in a study of blood T cells in healthy people across ages. TCRdb ran MiXCR on the 5' RACE reads and lists one entry per CDR3 protein. Seen here are about 1.8 million distinct CDR3 sequences, approximately 50% observed once, and the top ten hold approximately 2.1%. The sequencing input was blood. The source is a woman in her thirties or forties in good health. CDR3s include the opening cysteine and the closing phenylalanine or tryptophan. The order of the fields is J gene, D gene, clone size, V gene, CDR3 DNA, CDR3 protein. The D gene is left open where the match is weak. Clone size is not always given. Where it is, it says once, few, many or a class for expanded clones.

j_gene: TRBJ2-4; d_gene: .; abundance: few; v_gene: TRBV6-5; CDR3nt: TGTGCCAGCAGTTACGGCCGGGACGGCGGAAACATTCAGTACTTC; CDR3aa: CASSYGRDGGNIQYF
j_gene: TRBJ1-2; d_gene: TRBD1; abundance: .; v_gene: TRBV13; CDR3nt: TGTGCCAGCAGCGTCCCCCGGGACAGGGTCGGCTATGGCTACACCTTC; CDR3aa: CASSVPRDRVGYGYTF
j_gene: TRBJ2-4; d_gene: TRBD1; abundance: .; v_gene: TRBV9; CDR3nt: TGTGCCAGCAGCGAAGGCTCCCGGGACAGCCTAGCCAAAAACATTCAGTACTTC; CDR3aa: CASSEGSRDSLAKNIQYF
j_gene: TRBJ1-2; d_gene: .; abundance: .; v_gene: TRBV15; CDR3nt: TGTGCCACCAACAGAGATCTCTCAGAGCCGGTTCGCTACACCTTC; CDR3aa: CATNRDLSEPVRYTF
j_gene: TRBJ1-1; d_gene: .; abundance: .; v_gene: TRBV3-1; CDR3nt: TGTGCCAGCAGCCAAGGGGATGGCTTCATGAACACTGAAGCTTTCTTT; CDR3aa: CASSQGDGFMNTEAFF
j_gene: TRBJ2-7; d_gene: TRBD1; abundance: many; v_gene: TRBV7-2; CDR3nt: TGTGCCAGCAGCTTAGCCGCAGGGGGCGAGCAGTACTTC; CDR3aa: CASSLAAGGEQYF
j_gene: TRBJ2-1; d_gene: .; abundance: .; v_gene: TRBV5-1; CDR3nt: TGCGCCAGCAGCTCGGTCCAGGGAAGGGTGTACAATGAGCAGTTCTTC; CDR3aa: CASSSVQGRVYNEQFF
j_gene: TRBJ1-2; d_gene: .; abundance: .; v_gene: TRBV7-6; CDR3nt: TGTGCCAGCAGCTTAGAGCGGGGGCTAGATGGCTACACCTTC; CDR3aa: CASSLERGLDGYTF
j_gene: TRBJ1-1; d_gene: .; abundance: few; v_gene: TRBV28; CDR3nt: TGTGCCAGCAGCGAAACTCTGGTCGGCACTGAAGCTTTCTTT; CDR3aa: CASSETLVGTEAFF
j_gene: TRBJ2-6; d_gene: .; abundance: few; v_gene: TRBV7-2; CDR3nt: TGTGCCAGCAGCTCGGACGGACTGTCGGGGGCCAACGTCCTGACTTTC; CDR3aa: CASSSDGLSGANVLTF
j_gene: TRBJ1-2; d_gene: .; abundance: .; v_gene: TRBV12-3/TRBV12-4; CDR3nt: TGTGCCAGCAGTGTAGTACCGACCGGCGGTGGCTACACCTTC; CDR3aa: CASSVVPTGGGYTF
j_gene: TRBJ2-4; d_gene: TRBD2; abundance: .; v_gene: TRBV2; CDR3nt: TGTGCCAGCACCGAGGGAGGGATCCAAAACATTCAGTACTTC; CDR3aa: CASTEGGIQNIQYF
j_gene: TRBJ2-5; d_gene: TRBD1; abundance: few; v_gene: TRBV27; CDR3nt: TGTGCCAGCAGTTCTATGAACCCGACAGGGGCGCACGAGACCCAGTACTTC; CDR3aa: CASSSMNPTGAHETQYF
j_gene: TRBJ2-7; d_gene: .; abundance: .; v_gene: TRBV5-1; CDR3nt: TGCGCCAGCAGCCCCGCGCCACAAACAGGACCTCCTTGGTACGAGCAGTACTTC; CDR3aa: CASSPAPQTGPPWYEQYF
j_gene: TRBJ2-1; d_gene: .; abundance: .; v_gene: TRBV4-1; CDR3nt: TGCGCCAGCAGCCAAGACCATCCTGGGGGGGCCAGGATGAATGAGCAGTTCTTC; CDR3aa: CASSQDHPGGARMNEQFF
j_gene: TRBJ1-2; d_gene: TRBD1; abundance: .; v_gene: TRBV7-9; CDR3nt: TGTGCCAGCAGCTTAGGTGAGACAGGGCTTCCCTATGGCTACACCTTC; CDR3aa: CASSLGETGLPYGYTF